This TCR beta chain was documented in a study of T cell responses to AZD1222 COVID-19 vaccine. Study-wide results and caveats: CD4 TCRs associated with vaccination spanned spike, dominating at 160-218 and 743-854. An increase in Spike-specific TCR breadth and depth was observed after two AZD1222 doses.

The J segment lost 7 bases and the V segment lost 2 bases, leaving 4 bases of the junction unmatched. CDR1 SNHLY and CDR2 FYNNEI come from the germline V gene. This CDR3 contains 16 residues. This clone was recorded once. The target antigen is unknown. Clones were sequenced by immunoSEQ multiplex PCR, and TCRdb holds only the in-frame ones, with some missing. The sample includes 84,000 or so clones, 70% to 90% of them seen just once. The TCR was taken from an adult in good health. The rearrangement uses TRBV2 and TRBJ2-2, with TRBD2 identical over 13 bases. The sample consisted of peripheral blood, taken on day 0 of AZD1222 vaccination. The CDR3 region is CASSERLAGGIGELFF. The CDR3, as DNA: TGTGCCAGCAGTGAAAGACTAGCGGGAGGTATCGGGGAGCTGTTTTTT.